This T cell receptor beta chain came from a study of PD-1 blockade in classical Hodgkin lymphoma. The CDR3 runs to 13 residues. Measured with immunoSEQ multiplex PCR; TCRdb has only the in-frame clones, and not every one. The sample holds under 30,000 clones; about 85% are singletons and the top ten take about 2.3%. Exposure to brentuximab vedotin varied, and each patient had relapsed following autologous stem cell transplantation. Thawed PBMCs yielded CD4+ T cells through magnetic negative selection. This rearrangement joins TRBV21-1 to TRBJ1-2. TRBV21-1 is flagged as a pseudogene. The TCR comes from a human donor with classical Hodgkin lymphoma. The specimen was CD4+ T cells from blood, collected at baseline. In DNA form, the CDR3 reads TGTGCCAGCACCTGCCTAGTGATGGATGGCTACACCTTC. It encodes CASTCLVMDGYTF.